This T cell receptor beta chain was identified in a study of human T cells and chemical hapten exposure. Study summary: TCR yields differed between samples (mainly from small differences in pooled library volume).

TCRdb re-derived calls from the RACE reads in MiXCR, one entry per CDR3 protein. The repertoire has fewer than 100,000 distinct CDR3 sequences, approximately 9.3% of them found once; the top ten carry 2% to 2.5%. The CDR3 contains 13 residues. With V trimmed by 4 bases and J by 10 bases, 9 bases remained unmatched. CDR1 SQVTM and CDR2 ANQGSEA come from the germline V gene. Stated time point: patch test 2, 6 weeks after DPC sensitization. Treatment defined: therapeutic diphenylcyclopropenone sensitization with weekly scalp DPC. Alopecia patients, 18 to 70 years old and DPC-suitable, served as donors. The V gene is TRBV29-1, the J gene TRBJ2-3; 9 bases are a match to TRBD2. The source is a woman aged 40 to 50 with alopecia areata. Some clones in this sample may be carry-over from other donors' samples. This specimen consisted of whole blood, obtained in connection with sensitization to the hapten diphenylcyclopropenone (DPC). The DNA of the CDR3 is TGCAGCGTTGCCACCGGCGGGAGGGTCGCGCAGTATTTT. Amino acid sequence: CSVATGGRVAQYF.